This T cell receptor beta chain was identified in a study of blood T cell repertoires in COVID-19. From germline, CDR1 is SGHAT and CDR2 FQNNGV. The germline V and J ends were trimmed by 0 bases and 4 bases, with 7 bases remaining between them. CDR3 length equals 14 residues. Membership in each cohort depended on participant-reported clinical history. Libraries were prepared by immunoSEQ multiplex PCR; TCRdb keeps only in-frame clonotypes and omits some of them. This sample yields some 260,000 clones, of which roughly four fifths are seen a single time; under 4.5% belongs to the top ten. Sequencing was done on a sample of PBMCs or T cells enriched from blood (not recorded which). This TCR was recovered from a man in his thirties or forties with acute COVID-19. V and J are TRBV11-2 and TRBJ2-1; tentative D call: TRBD1 (5 bases). CDR3 residues: CASSLDRVYNEQFF. For the CDR3, the DNA is TGTGCCAGCAGCTTAGACAGGGTGTACAATGAGCAGTTCTTC.